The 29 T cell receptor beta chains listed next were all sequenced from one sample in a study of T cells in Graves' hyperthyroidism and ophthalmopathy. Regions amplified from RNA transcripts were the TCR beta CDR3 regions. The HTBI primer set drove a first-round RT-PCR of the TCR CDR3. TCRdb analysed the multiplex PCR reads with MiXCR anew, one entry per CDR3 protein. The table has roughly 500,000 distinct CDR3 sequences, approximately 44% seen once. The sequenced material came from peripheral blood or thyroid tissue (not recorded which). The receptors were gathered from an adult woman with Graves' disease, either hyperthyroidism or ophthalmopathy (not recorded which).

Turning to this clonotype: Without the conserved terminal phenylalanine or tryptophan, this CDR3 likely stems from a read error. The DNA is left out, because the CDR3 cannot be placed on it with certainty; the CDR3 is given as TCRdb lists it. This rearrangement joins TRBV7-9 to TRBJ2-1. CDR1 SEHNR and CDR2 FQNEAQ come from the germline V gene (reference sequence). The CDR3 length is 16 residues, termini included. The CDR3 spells CASSTTRRRSYNEPLC.

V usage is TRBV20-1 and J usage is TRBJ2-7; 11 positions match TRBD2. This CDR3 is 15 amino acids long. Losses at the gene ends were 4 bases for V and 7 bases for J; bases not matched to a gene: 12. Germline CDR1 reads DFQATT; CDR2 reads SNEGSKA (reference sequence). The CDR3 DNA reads TGCAGTGCTATCTCACTAGCGGGAGTGCCGTGGGAGCAGTACTTC. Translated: CSAISLAGVPWEQYF.

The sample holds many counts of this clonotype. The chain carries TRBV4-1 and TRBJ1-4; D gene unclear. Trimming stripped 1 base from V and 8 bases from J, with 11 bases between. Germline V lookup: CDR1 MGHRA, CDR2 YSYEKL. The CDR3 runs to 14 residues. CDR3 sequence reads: CASSQGRAREKLFF. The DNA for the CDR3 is TGCGCCAGCAGCCAAGGGCGGGCAAGGGAAAAACTGTTTTTT.

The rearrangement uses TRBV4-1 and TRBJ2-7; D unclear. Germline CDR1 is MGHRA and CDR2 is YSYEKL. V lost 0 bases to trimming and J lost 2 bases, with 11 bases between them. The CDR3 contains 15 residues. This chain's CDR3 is CASSQDKAYTYEQYF. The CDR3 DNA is TGCGCCAGCAGCCAAGATAAAGCATACACCTACGAGCAGTACTTC.

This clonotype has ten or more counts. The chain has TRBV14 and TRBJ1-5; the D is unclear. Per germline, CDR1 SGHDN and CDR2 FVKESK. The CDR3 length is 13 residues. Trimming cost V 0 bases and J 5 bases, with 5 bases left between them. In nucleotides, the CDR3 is TGTGCCAGCAGCCAAGACAGCTATCAGCCCCAGCATTTT. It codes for CASSQDSYQPQHF.

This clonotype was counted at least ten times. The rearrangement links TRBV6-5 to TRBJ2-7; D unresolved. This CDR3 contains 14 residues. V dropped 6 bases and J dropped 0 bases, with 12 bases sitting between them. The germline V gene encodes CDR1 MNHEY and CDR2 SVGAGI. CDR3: CASSPTTSSYEQYF. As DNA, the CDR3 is TGTGCCAGCAGCCCAACTACGAGCTCCTACGAGCAGTACTTC.

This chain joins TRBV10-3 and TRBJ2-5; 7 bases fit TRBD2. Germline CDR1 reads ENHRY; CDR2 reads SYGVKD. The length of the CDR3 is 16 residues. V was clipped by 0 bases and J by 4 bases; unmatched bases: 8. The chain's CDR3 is CAISESGEGKRETQYF. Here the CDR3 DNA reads TGTGCCATCAGTGAGTCGGGGGAGGGGAAGAGAGAGACCCAGTACTTC.

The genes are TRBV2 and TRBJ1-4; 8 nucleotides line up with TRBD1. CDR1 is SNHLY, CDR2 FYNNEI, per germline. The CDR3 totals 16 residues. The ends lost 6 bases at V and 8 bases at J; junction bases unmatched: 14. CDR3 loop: CASSGDRGLYGEKLFF. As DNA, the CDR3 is TGTGCCAGCAGCGGAGACAGGGGTCTATACGGAGAAAAACTGTTTTTT. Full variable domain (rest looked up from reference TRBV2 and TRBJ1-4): EPEVTQTPSHQVTQMGQEVILRCVPISNHLYFYWYRQILGQKVEFLVSFYNNEISEKSEIFDDQFSVERPDGSNFTLKIRSTKLEDSAMYFCASSGDRGLYGEKLFFGSGTQLSVL.

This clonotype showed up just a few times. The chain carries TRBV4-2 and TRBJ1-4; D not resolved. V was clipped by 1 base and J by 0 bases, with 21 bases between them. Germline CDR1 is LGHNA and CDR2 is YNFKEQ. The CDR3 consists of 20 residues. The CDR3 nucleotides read TGTGCCAGCAGCCAAGGGTACGGTAGTTTGGATCCTGCAACTAATGAAAAACTGTTTTTT. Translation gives CASSQGYGSLDPATNEKLFF.

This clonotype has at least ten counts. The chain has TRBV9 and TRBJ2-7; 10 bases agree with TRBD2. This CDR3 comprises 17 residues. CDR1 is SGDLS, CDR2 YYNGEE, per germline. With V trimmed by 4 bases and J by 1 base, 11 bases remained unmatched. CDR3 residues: CASSPRTGTSDSYEQYF. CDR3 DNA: TGTGCCAGCAGCCCCCGTACCGGGACTAGCGATTCCTACGAGCAGTACTTC. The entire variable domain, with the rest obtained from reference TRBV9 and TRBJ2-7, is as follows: DSGVTQTPKHLITATGQRVTLRCSPRSGDLSVYWYQQSLDQGLQFLIQYYNGEERAKGNILERFSAQQFPDLHSELNLSSLELGDSALYFCASSPRTGTSDSYEQYFGPGTRLTVT.

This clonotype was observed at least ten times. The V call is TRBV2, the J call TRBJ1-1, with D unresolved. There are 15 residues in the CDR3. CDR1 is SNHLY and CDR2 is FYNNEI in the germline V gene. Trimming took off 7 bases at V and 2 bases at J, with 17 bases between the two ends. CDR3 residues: CASTPIRNSNTEAFF. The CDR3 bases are TGTGCCAGCACCCCCATCAGGAACAGCAACACTGAAGCTTTCTTT.

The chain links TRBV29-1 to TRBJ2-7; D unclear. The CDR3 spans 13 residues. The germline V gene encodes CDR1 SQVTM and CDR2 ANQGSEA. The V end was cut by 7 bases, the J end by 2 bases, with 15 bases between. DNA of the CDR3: TGCAGCGCAAGCCGTACTTGGGCCTACGAGCAGTACTTC. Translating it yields CSASRTWAYEQYF.

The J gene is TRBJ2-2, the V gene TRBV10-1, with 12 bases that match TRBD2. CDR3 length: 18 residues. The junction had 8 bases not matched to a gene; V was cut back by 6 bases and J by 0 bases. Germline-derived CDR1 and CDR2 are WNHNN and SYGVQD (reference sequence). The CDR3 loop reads CASSPRLAGGTNTGELFF. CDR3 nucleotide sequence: TGCGCCAGCAGCCCCCGGCTAGCGGGAGGGACGAACACCGGGGAGCTGTTTTTT.

CDR3 residues: CSVQGARAFF. CDR3 nucleotides: TGCAGCGTCCAGGGGGCCAGAGCTTTCTTT. The chain recombines TRBV29-1 with TRBJ1-1; 8 nucleotides align to TRBD1. V was pared by 6 bases and J by 10 bases, with 4 bases of the junction left unmatched. Germline CDR1 SQVTM, CDR2 ANQGSEA. The CDR3 loop spans 10 amino acids.

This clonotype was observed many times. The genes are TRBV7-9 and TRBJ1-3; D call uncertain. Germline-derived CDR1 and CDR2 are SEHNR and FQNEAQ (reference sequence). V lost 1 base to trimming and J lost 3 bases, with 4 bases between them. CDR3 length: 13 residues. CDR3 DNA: TGTGCCAGCAGCTTAGGACGTGGAAACACCATATATTTT. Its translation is CASSLGRGNTIYF. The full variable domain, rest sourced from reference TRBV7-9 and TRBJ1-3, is DTGVSQNPRHKITKRGQNVTFRCDPISEHNRLYWYRQTLGQGPEFLTYFQNEAQLEKSRLLSDRFSAERPKGSFSTLEIQRTEQGDSAMYLCASSLGRGNTIYFGEGSWLTVV.

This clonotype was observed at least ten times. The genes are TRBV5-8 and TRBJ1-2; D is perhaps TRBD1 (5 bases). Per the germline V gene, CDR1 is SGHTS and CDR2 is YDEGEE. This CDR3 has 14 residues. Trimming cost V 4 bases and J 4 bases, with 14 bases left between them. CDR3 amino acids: CASSADGTFYGYTF. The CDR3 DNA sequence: TGTGCCAGCAGCGCGGACGGGACCTTCTATGGCTACACCTTC.

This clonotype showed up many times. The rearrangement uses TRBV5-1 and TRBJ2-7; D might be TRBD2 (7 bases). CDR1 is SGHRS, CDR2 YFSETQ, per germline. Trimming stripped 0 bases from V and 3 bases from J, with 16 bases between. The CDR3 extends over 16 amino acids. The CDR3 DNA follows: TGCGCCAGCAGCTTGGAGGGGGATGCGGGGGACTACGAGCAGTACTTC. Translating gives CASSLEGDAGDYEQYF.

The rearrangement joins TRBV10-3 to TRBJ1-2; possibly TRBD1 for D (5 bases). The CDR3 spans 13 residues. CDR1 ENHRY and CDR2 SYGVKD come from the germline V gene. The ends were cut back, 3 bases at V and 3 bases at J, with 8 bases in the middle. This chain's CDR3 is CAISDRVYYGYTF. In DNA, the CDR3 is TGTGCCATCAGTGACAGGGTTTACTATGGCTACACCTTC.

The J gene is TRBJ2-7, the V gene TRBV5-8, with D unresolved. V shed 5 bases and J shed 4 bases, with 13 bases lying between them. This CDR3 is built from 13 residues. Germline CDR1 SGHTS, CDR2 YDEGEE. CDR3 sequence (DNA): TGTGCCAGCAGTGAAGCGAGGCTTTACGAGCAGTACTTC. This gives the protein CASSEARLYEQYF.

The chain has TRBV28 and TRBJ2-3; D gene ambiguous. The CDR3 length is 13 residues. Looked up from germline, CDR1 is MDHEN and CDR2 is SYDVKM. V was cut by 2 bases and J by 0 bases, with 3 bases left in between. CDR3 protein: CASSLRSTDTQYF. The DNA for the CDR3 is TGTGCCAGCAGTTTAAGAAGCACAGATACGCAGTATTTT.

The CDR3 loop reads CASSPDGTGGNYGYTF. The CDR3 coding sequence is TGCGCCAGCAGCCCGGACGGGACAGGGGGGAACTATGGCTACACCTTC. This chain uses TRBV5-1 with TRBJ1-2; 11 bases are shared with TRBD1. Trimming took 4 bases from V and 2 from J; bases not matched to a gene: 7. The CDR3 runs 16 residues. The germline V gene encodes CDR1 SGHRS and CDR2 YFSETQ.

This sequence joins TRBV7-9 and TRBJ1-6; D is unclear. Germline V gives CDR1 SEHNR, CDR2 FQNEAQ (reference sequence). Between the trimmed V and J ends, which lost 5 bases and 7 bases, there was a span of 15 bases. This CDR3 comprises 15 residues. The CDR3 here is CASSQRSGSNSPLHF. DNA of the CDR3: TGTGCCAGCAGCCAGAGATCGGGTAGCAATTCACCCCTCCACTTT.

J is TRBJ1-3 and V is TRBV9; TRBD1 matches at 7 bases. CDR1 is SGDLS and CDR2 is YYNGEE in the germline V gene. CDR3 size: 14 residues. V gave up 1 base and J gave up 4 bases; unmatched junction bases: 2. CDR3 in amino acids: CASSVSGGGNTIYF. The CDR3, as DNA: TGTGCCAGCAGCGTATCAGGGGGAGGAAACACCATATATTTT. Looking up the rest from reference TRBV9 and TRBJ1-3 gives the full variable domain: DSGVTQTPKHLITATGQRVTLRCSPRSGDLSVYWYQQSLDQGLQFLIQYYNGEERAKGNILERFSAQQFPDLHSELNLSSLELGDSALYFCASSVSGGGNTIYFGEGSWLTVV.

CDR3 residues: CASSGRSDEQFF. Written as DNA, the CDR3 is TGTGCCAGCAGCGGTCGGTCGGATGAGCAGTTCTTC. The chain is built from TRBV7-9 and TRBJ2-1; D ambiguous. There are 12 residues in the CDR3. V shed 5 bases and J shed 8 bases, with 10 bases lying between them. The germline V gene has CDR1 SEHNR and CDR2 FQNEAQ (reference sequence). Full variable domain (missing parts from reference TRBV7-9 and TRBJ2-1): DTGVSQNPRHKITKRGQNVTFRCDPISEHNRLYWYRQTLGQGPEFLTYFQNEAQLEKSRLLSDRFSAERPKGSFSTLEIQRTEQGDSAMYLCASSGRSDEQFFGPGTRLTVL.

The DNA for the CDR3 is TGTGCCAGCAGCCTTAGGCCCGACTATAAGACCCAGTACTTC. Its protein is CASSLRPDYKTQYF. This sequence joins TRBV27 and TRBJ2-5; D perhaps matches TRBD2 (5 bases). Germline CDR1 and CDR2: MNHEY and SMNVEV (reference sequence). The CDR3 extends over 14 amino acids. V shed 6 bases and J shed 6 bases, with 17 bases lying between them.

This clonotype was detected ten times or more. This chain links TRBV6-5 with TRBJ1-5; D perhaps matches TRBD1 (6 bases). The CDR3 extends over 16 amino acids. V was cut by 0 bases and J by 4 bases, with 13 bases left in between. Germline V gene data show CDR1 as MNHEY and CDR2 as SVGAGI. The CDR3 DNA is TGTGCCAGCAGTTACTCGTACAGGGAAGGGAATCAGCCCCAGCATTTT. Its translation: CASSYSYREGNQPQHF.

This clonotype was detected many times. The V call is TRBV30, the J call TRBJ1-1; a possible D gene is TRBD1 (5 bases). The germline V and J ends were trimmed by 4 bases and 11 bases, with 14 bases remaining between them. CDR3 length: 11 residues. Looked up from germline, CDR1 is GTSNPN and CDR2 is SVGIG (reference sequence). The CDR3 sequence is CAWIQGRGAFF. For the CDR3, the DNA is TGTGCCTGGATCCAGGGTCGGGGGGCTTTCTTT.

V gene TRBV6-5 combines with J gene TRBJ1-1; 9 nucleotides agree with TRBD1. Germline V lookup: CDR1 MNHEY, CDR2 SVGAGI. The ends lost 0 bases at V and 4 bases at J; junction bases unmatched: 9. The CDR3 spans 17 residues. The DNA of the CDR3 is TGTGCCAGCAGTTACTCGGCCGCGACAGGGGGGGGCACTGAAGCTTTCTTT. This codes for CASSYSAATGGGTEAFF.

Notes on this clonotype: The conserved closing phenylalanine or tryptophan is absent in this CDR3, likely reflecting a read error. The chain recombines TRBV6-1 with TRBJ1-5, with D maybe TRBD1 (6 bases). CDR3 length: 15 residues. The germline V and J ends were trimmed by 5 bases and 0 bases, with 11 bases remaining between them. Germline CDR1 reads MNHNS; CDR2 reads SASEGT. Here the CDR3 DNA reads TGTGCCAGCAGTACAGGGATTCTTAGCAATCAGCCCCAGCATCTT. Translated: CASSTGILSNQPQHL.